This passage covers 5 T cell receptor beta chains from one sample sequenced in a study of T cell responses to AZD1222 COVID-19 vaccine. Assay: immunoSEQ multiplex PCR; the TCRdb copy retains only in-frame clones and omits some. The profile covers around 87,000 clones, with approximately 90% appearing a single time and roughly 10% taken by the ten largest. Sequencing was performed on peripheral blood, taken on day 0 of AZD1222 vaccination. The source of these receptors is an adult in good health.

This chain links TRBV9 with TRBJ1-2; tentatively, D is TRBD1 (5 bases). Trimming took off 4 bases at V and 6 bases at J, with 22 bases between the two ends. The CDR3 length is 16 residues. Germline CDR1 is SGDLS and CDR2 is YYNGEE. The CDR3 region is CASSRRGGAGSDGYTF. Written as DNA, the CDR3 is TGTGCCAGCAGCCGACGCGGCGGGGCCGGGTCGGATGGCTACACCTTC.

This chain connects TRBV5-4 to TRBJ2-7; D is undetermined. V lost 4 bases to trimming and J lost 2 bases, with 10 bases between them. The CDR3 spans 13 residues. Germline lookup yields CDR1 SGHNT and CDR2 YYREEE (reference sequence). CDR3 in amino acids: CASSRPPTYEQYF. In nucleotides, the CDR3 is TGTGCCAGCAGCCGGCCCCCCACCTACGAGCAGTACTTC.

This CDR3 is CASSNRDRGGPLHF. As DNA, the CDR3 is TGTGCCAGCAGCAACCGGGACAGGGGTGGGCCCCTCCACTTT. The chain combines TRBV3-1 (or the pseudogene TRBV3-2) with TRBJ1-6, with TRBD1 identical over 10 bases. With V trimmed by 5 bases and J by 13 bases, 8 bases remained unmatched. Germline V lookup: CDR1 LGHDT, CDR2 YNNKEL (reference sequence). The CDR3 totals 14 residues.

V gene TRBV7-3 combines with J gene TRBJ2-5; TRBD1 agrees at 8 bases. This CDR3 has 17 residues. Germline V gene lookup returns CDR1 SGHTA and CDR2 FQGTGA. Trimming at V came to 2 bases and at J to 5 bases, leaving 13 bases not matched to a gene. CDR3 protein: CASSLGSGQGQGETQYF. The CDR3 DNA follows: TGTGCCAGCAGCTTAGGGTCAGGACAGGGCCAGGGGGAGACCCAGTACTTC.

The chain combines TRBV5-6 with TRBJ2-1, with 14 nucleotides matching TRBD2. The J segment lost 9 bases and the V segment lost 4 bases, leaving 9 bases of the junction unmatched. In germline, CDR1 is SGHDT, CDR2 YYEEEE. The CDR3 consists of 16 residues. The chain's CDR3 is CASSLLGLAGVTEQFF. The CDR3 bases are TGTGCCAGCAGCCTTTTGGGACTAGCGGGAGTAACTGAGCAGTTCTTC.